The clone carrying this T cell receptor beta chain was counted ten times or more. The entry originates in a study of shared clonotypes between healthy human individuals. Per germline, CDR1 MRHNA and CDR2 SNTAGT. The CDR3 covers 15 residues. V was cut by 3 bases and J by 9 bases, with 20 bases left in between. Running of the assay took place at deep level. Repertoires were generated with immunoSEQ multiplex PCR, while TCRdb's copy carries only in-frame clones and drops some. The sample consists of hundreds of thousands of clones, approximately 79% of them appearing once. Sequencing was performed on memory CD4+ T cells sorted from blood. Specified subset: CD45RA-negative fraction. The genes are TRBV6-4 and TRBJ1-1; D gene unclear. This TCR derives from a woman in her 30s in good health. The CDR3 nucleotides read TGTGCCAGCAGTGAAAGGACTGACGGCGGTCAAAAAGCTTTCTTT. Translating gives CASSERTDGGQKAFF.